This is a list of T cell receptor beta chains from one sample in a study of blood T cells in healthy people across ages. TCRdb reanalysed the 5' RACE reads using MiXCR and keeps one entry per CDR3 protein. The data hold about 730,000 distinct CDR3 sequences, with roughly 41% observed a single time. The sample comprised blood. These receptors originate from a woman in her sixties or seventies in good health. CDR3s include the opening cysteine and the closing phenylalanine or tryptophan. The D gene is left open where the match is weak.

J gene,D gene,V gene,CDR3 protein
TRBJ2-5,NA,TRBV6-6,CASSYGAYQETQYF
TRBJ2-5,NA,TRBV29-1,CSVSLGRQETQYF
TRBJ2-3,NA,TRBV7-9,CASSALSDTQYF
TRBJ2-1,TRBD2,TRBV19,CASSINYGLAGGGEQFF
TRBJ2-5,TRBD2,TRBV11-2,CASRKTSVQETQYF
TRBJ1-1,TRBD1,TRBV6-1,CASTRDRSNTEAFF
NA,NA,TRBV5-5,CASSLVPGVGEQYF
TRBJ2-3,NA,TRBV7-9,CASSLVQGHTQYF
TRBJ2-3,TRBD2,TRBV20-1,CSAKAGATDTQYF
TRBJ2-5,NA,TRBV6-1,CASSELQAETQYF
TRBJ2-1,TRBD2,TRBV20-1,CSAPSGTYNEQFF
TRBJ1-6,TRBD1,TRBV5-1,CASSIQQGGSSPLHF
TRBJ1-4,TRBD1,TRBV20-1,CSARLTGESLEKLFF
TRBJ1-1,NA,TRBV2,CASKIGKLVMDTEAFF
NA,NA,TRBV2,CASGGLPEQYF
TRBJ2-2,NA,TRBV4-3,CASSPQRGTNTGELFF
TRBJ2-7,NA,TRBV7-2,CASNERVGRHNEQYF
NA,TRBD2,TRBV9,CASSVGSGSLDDEQYF
TRBJ1-2,NA,TRBV20-1,CSARDIGGDGYTF
TRBJ1-1,NA,TRBV29-1,CSARFETEAFF